The clone carrying this TCR beta chain occurred many times. Its target is unknown. The entry originates in a study of blood T cells in healthy people across ages. Findings of the study overall: TCR beta diversity, measured per million T cells, fell in a roughly linear way with age.

It was with a sample-barcoded 5' primer and a J-beta primer mix that a second PCR of roughly 7 to 12 cycles was run. Each cDNA molecule was tagged by a template-switch adaptor with 12 random nucleotides. Every sample produced at least 2.5 million CDR3-containing paired-end reads. TCRdb called the 5' RACE reads again in MiXCR, with one record for every CDR3 protein. The sample includes 590,000 or so distinct CDR3 sequences, roughly 30% of them seen just once. The sample was blood. This clonotype originated in a woman older than 75 in good health.

The CDR3 is CASSLVDRAQETQYF. CDR3 coding DNA: TGTGCCAGCAGCTTGGTCGACAGGGCCCAAGAGACCCAGTACTTC. The rearrangement joins TRBV7-2 to TRBJ2-5; 7 bases line up with TRBD1. CDR1 SGHTA and CDR2 FQGNSA come from the germline V gene. Losses at the gene ends were 3 bases for V and 1 base for J; bases not matched to a gene: 5. This CDR3 has 15 amino acids. The full variable domain, rest sourced from reference TRBV7-2 and TRBJ2-5, is GAGVSQSPSNKVTEKGKDVELRCDPISGHTALYWYRQSLGQGLEFLIYFQGNSAPDKSGLPSDRFSAERTGGSVSTLTIQRTQQEDSAVYLCASSLVDRAQETQYFGPGTRLLVL.